This T cell receptor beta chain was retrieved from a study of blood T cell repertoires in COVID-19. Study-wide context: In each case, the material was cDNA or gDNA derived from T cells, B-cell-depleted T cells, or PBMCs.

Methods used by the authors: Cell counts per sample came from amplifying reference gene primers. Profiled with immunoSEQ multiplex PCR; TCRdb holds only in-frame clones, not every one. D and trimming were read from the DNA, whereas the V and J calls and clone size are those reported in that table. The table records around 150,000 clones, roughly 84% of them present only once. With 4 bases clipped from V and 3 bases from J, the junction kept 6 bases outside the gene matches. CDR1 is SEHNR, CDR2 FQNEAQ, per germline (reference sequence). The CDR3 sequence is 15 residues long. Sequences were obtained from peripheral blood. This chain connects TRBV7-9 to TRBJ1-3; 7 bases line up with TRBD1. The clonotype originates from a man aged 40-50 years with acute or convalescent COVID-19. In DNA form, the CDR3 reads TGTGCCAGCAGCTACAGGGGTGAATATGGAAACACCATATATTTT. Translating gives CASSYRGEYGNTIYF.